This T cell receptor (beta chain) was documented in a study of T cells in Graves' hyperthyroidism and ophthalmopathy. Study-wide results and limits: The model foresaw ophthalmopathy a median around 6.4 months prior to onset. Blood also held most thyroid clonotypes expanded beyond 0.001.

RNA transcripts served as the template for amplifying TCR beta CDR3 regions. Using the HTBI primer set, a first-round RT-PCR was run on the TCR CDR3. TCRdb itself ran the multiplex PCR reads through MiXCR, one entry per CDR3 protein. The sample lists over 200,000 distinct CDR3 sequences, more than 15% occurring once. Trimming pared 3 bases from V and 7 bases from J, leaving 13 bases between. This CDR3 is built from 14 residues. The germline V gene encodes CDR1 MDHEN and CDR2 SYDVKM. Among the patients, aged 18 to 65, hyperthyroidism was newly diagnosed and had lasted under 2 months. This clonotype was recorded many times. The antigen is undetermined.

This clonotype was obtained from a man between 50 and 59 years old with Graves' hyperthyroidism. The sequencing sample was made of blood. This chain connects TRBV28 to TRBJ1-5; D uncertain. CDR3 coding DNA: TGTGCCAGCAGTTTGGCAGCGTTCGGCCAGCCCCAGCATTTT. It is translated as CASSLAAFGQPQHF.